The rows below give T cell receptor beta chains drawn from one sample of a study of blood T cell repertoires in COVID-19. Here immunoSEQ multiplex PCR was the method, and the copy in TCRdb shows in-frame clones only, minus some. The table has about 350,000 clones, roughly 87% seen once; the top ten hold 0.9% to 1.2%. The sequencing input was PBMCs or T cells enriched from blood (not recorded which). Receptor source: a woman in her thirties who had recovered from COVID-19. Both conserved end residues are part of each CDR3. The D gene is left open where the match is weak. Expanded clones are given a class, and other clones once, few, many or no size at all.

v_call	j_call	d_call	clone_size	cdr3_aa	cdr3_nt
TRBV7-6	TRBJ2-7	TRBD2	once	CASSLAVAGGPSYEQYF	TGTGCCAGCAGCTTAGCGGTAGCGGGGGGCCCCTCCTACGAGCAGTACTTC
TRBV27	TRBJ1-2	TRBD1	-	CASRRSGTGYGYGYTF	TGTGCCAGCAGACGATCCGGGACAGGTTATGGCTATGGCTACACCTTC
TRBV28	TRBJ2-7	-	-	CASRIRRESYEQYF	TGTGCCAGCAGGATACGACGGGAATCCTACGAGCAGTACTTC
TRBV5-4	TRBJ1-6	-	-	CASSPLGGGAGSPLHF	TGTGCCAGCAGCCCCTTGGGAGGGGGGGCAGGTTCACCCCTCCACTTT
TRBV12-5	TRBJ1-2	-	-	CASGLVINRANYGYTF	TGTGCTAGTGGTTTGGTAATTAACAGGGCTAACTATGGCTACACCTTC
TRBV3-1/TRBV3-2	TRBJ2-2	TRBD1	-	CASSSQGVTTGELFF	TGTGCCAGCAGCTCCCAGGGGGTTACCACCGGGGAGCTGTTTTTT
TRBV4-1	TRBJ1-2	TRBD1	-	CASSHGRGLINYGYTF	TGCGCCAGCAGCCACGGAAGGGGGCTCATAAACTATGGCTACACCTTC
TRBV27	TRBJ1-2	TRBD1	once	CASREGQDYYGYTF	TGTGCCAGCAGGGAAGGACAGGACTACTATGGCTACACCTTC
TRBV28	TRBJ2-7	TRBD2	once	CASRGLAGIEQYF	TGTGCCAGCAGGGGACTAGCAGGAATCGAGCAGTACTTC
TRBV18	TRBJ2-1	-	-	CASSPPRVPYNEQFF	TGTGCCAGCTCACCACCCAGGGTCCCCTACAATGAGCAGTTCTTC
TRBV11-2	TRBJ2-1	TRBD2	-	CASRPPGTSVYNEQFF	TGTGCCAGCCGGCCTCCCGGGACTAGCGTCTACAATGAGCAGTTCTTC
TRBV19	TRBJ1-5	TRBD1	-	CASSIDLRTGTYSNQPQHF	TGTGCCAGTAGTATAGATCTGAGGACAGGGACCTATAGCAATCAGCCCCAGCATTTT
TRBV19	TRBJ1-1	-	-	CASTTTVNTEAFF	TGTGCCAGTACCACGACAGTGAACACTGAAGCTTTCTTT
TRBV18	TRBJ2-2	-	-	CASSAGWQGPNTGELFF	TGTGCCAGCTCAGCAGGGTGGCAGGGGCCGAACACCGGGGAGCTGTTTTTT
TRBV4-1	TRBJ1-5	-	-	CASSQVSGSSEPQHF	TGCGCCAGCAGCCAAGTATCCGGGAGTTCGGAGCCCCAGCATTTT
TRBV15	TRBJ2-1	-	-	CATSLPGSSYNEQFF	TGTGCCACCAGCTTACCGGGGAGCTCCTACAATGAGCAGTTCTTC
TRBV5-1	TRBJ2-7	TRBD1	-	CASSGTDYEQYF	TGCGCCAGCAGCGGGACAGACTACGAGCAGTACTTC
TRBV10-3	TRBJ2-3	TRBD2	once	CAISRTSGGVTDTQYF	TGTGCCATCAGCAGGACTAGCGGGGGCGTTACAGATACGCAGTATTTT
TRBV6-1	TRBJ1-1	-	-	CASSEVPGTEAFF	TGTGCCAGCAGTGAGGTCCCGGGGACTGAAGCTTTCTTT
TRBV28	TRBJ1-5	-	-	CASSLSGPSYQPQHF	TGTGCCAGCAGTTTGTCAGGGCCCTCATATCAGCCCCAGCATTTT
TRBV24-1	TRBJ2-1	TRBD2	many	CATSDPSSGGYNEQFF	TGTGCCACCAGTGATCCATCTAGCGGGGGGTACAATGAGCAGTTCTTC
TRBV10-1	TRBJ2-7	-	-	CASTYKQYF	TGCGCCAGCACATACAAGCAGTACTTC
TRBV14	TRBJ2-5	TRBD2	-	CASSQAGGSGTQYF	TGTGCCAGCAGCCAAGCGGGGGGATCGGGCACCCAGTACTTC
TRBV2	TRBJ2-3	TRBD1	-	CASSFRDRGRDTQYF	TGTGCCAGCAGCTTCCGGGACAGGGGTAGAGATACGCAGTATTTT
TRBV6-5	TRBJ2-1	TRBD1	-	CASSWTGYYNEQFF	TGTGCCAGCAGTTGGACAGGCTACTACAATGAGCAGTTCTTC
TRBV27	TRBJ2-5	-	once	CASSFLRGETQYF	TGTGCCAGCAGTTTTTTGCGCGGTGAGACCCAGTACTTC
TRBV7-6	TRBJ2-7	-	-	CASSLETGPAYEQYF	TGTGCCAGCAGCTTAGAGACAGGACCAGCTTACGAGCAGTACTTC
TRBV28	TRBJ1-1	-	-	CASSLWDRLNTEAFF	TGTGCCAGCAGTTTATGGGACAGATTAAACACTGAAGCTTTCTTT
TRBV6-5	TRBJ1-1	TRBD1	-	CASSRGQGANTEAFF	TGTGCCAGCAGCCGAGGACAGGGGGCGAACACTGAAGCTTTCTTT
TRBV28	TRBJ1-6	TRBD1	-	CASSFPGGNSPLHF	TGTGCCAGCAGTTTTCCAGGGGGTAATTCACCCCTCCACTTT
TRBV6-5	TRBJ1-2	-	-	CASSPRVYYGYTF	TGTGCCAGCAGTCCCAGGGTTTACTATGGCTACACCTTC
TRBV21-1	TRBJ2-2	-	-	CASTKDRDCTGELFF	TGTGCCAGCACCAAAGACAGGGATTGCACCGGGGAGCTGTTTTTT
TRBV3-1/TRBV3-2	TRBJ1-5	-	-	CASSQDRLSGNQPQHF	TGTGCCAGCAGCCAAGACAGGCTATCGGGGAATCAGCCCCAGCATTTT
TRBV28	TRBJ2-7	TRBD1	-	CASSFRGQGEYEQYF	TGTGCCAGCAGTTTTAGGGGACAGGGTGAATACGAGCAGTACTTC
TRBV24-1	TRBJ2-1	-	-	CATSDFPWTPHSYNEQFF	TGTGCCACCAGTGATTTCCCATGGACACCTCACTCCTACAATGAGCAGTTCTTC
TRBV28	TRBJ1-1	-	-	CASRQNTEAFF	TGTGCCAGTAGACAGAACACTGAAGCTTTCTTT
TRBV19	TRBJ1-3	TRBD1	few	CASTTGIPPGNTIYF	TGTGCCAGTACGACAGGGATCCCCCCTGGAAACACCATATATTTT
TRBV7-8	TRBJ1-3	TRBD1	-	CASSPSSGGRSGNTIYF	TGTGCCAGCAGCCCATCCTCAGGGGGGAGGTCTGGAAACACCATATATTTT
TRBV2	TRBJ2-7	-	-	CASSDPRMIYEQYF	TGTGCCAGCAGTGACCCTAGAATGATCTACGAGCAGTACTTC
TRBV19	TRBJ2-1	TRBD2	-	CASISGGAGDEQFF	TGTGCCAGTATTAGCGGGGGGGCCGGGGATGAGCAGTTCTTC
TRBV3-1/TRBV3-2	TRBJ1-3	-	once	CASSQFHTGSGNTIYF	TGTGCCAGCAGCCAATTCCATACAGGGTCTGGAAACACCATATATTTT
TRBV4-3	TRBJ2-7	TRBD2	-	CASSPALGLAGNSLYNEQYF	TGCGCCAGCAGCCCGGCTCTCGGACTAGCGGGGAACTCTCTCTACAACGAGCAGTACTTC
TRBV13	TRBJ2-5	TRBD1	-	CASSQDRGRETQYF	TGTGCCAGCAGCCAAGACAGGGGGCGAGAGACCCAGTACTTC
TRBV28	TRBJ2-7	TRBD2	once	CASTGGEGLYEQYF	TGTGCCAGCACGGGCGGGGAGGGCCTCTACGAGCAGTACTTC
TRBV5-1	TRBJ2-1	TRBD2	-	CASSYGTSGPSEQFF	TGCGCCAGCAGCTATGGGACTAGCGGACCCAGTGAGCAGTTCTTC
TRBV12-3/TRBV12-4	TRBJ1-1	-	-	CASRPGGDEAFF	TGTGCCAGCAGGCCTGGGGGCGATGAAGCTTTCTTT
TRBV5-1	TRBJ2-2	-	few	CATSLGTKNTGELFF	TGCGCCACTAGCTTGGGGACAAAGAACACCGGGGAGCTGTTTTTT
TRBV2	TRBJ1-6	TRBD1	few	CASIDRGTYNSPLHF	TGTGCCAGCATAGACAGGGGCACCTATAATTCACCCCTCCACTTT
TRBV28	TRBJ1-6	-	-	CASSPTWGGRDSPLHF	TGTGCCAGCAGTCCTACCTGGGGGGGGCGGGATTCACCCCTCCACTTT
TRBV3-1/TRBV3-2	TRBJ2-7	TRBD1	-	CASSQPGTGTYEQYF	TGTGCCAGCAGCCAACCCGGGACAGGGACCTACGAGCAGTACTTC
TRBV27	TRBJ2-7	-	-	CASSATAQSYEQYF	TGTGCCAGCAGTGCGACAGCGCAGTCCTACGAGCAGTACTTC
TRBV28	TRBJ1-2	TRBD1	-	CASRDRVYGYTF	TGTGCCAGCAGGGACAGGGTCTATGGCTACACCTTC
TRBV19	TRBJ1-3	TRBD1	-	CASRPGQGSGNTIYF	TGTGCCAGTAGACCGGGACAGGGCTCTGGAAACACCATATATTTT
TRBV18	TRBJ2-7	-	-	CASSPGAGTLSYEQYF	TGTGCCAGCTCACCAGGAGCCGGGACACTTTCCTACGAGCAGTACTTC